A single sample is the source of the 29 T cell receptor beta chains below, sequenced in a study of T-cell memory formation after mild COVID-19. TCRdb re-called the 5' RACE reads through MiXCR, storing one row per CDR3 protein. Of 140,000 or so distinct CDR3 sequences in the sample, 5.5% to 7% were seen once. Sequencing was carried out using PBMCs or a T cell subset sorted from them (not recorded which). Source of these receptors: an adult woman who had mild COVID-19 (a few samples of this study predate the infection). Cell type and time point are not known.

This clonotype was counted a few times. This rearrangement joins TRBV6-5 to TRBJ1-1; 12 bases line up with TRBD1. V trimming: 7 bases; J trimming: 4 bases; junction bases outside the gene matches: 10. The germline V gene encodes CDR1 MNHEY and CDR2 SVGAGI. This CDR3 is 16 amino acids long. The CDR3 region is CASTKGQGARGTEAFF. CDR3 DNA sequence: TGTGCCAGCACCAAGGGACAGGGGGCGCGGGGCACTGAAGCTTTCTTT.

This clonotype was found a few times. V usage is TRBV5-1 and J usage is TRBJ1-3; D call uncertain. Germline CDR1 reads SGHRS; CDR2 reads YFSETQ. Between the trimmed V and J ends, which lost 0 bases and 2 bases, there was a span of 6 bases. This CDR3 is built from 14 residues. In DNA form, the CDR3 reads TGCGCCAGCAGCTTGGACAGACCTGGAAACACCATATATTTT. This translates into CASSLDRPGNTIYF.

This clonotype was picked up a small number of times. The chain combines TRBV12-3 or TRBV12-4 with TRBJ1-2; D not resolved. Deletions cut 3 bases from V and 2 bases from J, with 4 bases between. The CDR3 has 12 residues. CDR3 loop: CASSFHNYGYTF. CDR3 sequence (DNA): TGTGCCAGCAGTTTCCACAACTATGGCTACACCTTC.

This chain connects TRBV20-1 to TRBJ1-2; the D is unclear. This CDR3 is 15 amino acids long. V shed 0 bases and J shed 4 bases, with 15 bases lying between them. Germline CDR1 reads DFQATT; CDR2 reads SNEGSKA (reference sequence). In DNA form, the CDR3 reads TGCAGTGCTAGAGATAAGGGAGAGACCTTCTATGGCTACACCTTC. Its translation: CSARDKGETFYGYTF.

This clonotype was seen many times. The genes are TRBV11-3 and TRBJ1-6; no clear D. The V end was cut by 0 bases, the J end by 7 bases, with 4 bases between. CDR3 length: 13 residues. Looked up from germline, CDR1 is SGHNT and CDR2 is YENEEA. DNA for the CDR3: TGTGCCAGCAGCTTAGAACGAAATTCACCCCTCCACTTT. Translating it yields CASSLERNSPLHF.

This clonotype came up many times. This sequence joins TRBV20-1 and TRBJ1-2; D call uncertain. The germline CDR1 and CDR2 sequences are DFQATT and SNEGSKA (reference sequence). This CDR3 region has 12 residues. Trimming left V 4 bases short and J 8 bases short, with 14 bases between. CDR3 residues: CSAIQGIDGYTF. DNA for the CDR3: TGCAGTGCTATACAAGGAATTGACGGCTACACCTTC.

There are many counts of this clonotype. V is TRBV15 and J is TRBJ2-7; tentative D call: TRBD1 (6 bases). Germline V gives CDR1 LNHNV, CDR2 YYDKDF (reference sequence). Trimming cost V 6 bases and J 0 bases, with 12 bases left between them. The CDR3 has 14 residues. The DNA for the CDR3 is TGTGCCACCAGAACGGACAGAAACTCCTACGAGCAGTACTTC. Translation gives CATRTDRNSYEQYF.

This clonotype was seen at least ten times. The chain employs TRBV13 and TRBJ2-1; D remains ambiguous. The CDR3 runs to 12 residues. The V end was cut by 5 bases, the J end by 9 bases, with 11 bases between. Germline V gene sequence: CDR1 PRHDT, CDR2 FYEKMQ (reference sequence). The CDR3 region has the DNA TGTGCCAGCAGCCCCTATGGCGGTGAGCAGTTCTTC. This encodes CASSPYGGEQFF.

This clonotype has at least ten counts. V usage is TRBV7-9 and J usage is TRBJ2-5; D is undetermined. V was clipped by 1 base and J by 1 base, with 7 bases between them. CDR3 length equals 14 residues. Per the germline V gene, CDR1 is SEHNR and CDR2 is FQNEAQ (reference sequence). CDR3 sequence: CASSLGNGQETQYF. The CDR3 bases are TGTGCCAGCAGCTTAGGAAACGGCCAAGAGACCCAGTACTTC.

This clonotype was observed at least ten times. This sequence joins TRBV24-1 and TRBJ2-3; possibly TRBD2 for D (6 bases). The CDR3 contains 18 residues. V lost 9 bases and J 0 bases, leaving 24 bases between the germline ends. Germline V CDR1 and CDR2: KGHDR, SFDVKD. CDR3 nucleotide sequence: TGTGCCACCTCAAATGGTGGCGGCGCAGGGACTAGCACAGATACGCAGTATTTT. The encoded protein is CATSNGGGAGTSTDTQYF.

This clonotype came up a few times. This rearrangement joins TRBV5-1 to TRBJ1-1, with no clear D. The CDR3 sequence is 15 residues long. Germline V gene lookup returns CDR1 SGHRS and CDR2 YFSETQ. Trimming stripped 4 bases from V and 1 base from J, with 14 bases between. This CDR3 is CASSAMWSENTEAFF. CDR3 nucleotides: TGCGCCAGCAGCGCTATGTGGTCCGAGAACACTGAAGCTTTCTTT.

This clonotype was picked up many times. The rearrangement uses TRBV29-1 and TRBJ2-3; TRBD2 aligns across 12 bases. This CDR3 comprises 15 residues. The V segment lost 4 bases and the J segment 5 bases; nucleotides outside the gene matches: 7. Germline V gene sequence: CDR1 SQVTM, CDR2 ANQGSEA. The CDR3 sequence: CSVGASGGARDTQYF. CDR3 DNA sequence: TGCAGCGTTGGTGCTAGCGGGGGGGCACGAGATACGCAGTATTTT.

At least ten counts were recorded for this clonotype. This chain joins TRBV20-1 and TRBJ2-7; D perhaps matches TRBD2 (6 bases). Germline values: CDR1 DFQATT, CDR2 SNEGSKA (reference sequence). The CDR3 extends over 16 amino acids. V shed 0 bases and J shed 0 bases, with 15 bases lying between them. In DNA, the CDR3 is TGCAGTGCTAGAGATCCCCTCGGAGGGAGCTCCTACGAGCAGTACTTC. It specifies CSARDPLGGSSYEQYF.

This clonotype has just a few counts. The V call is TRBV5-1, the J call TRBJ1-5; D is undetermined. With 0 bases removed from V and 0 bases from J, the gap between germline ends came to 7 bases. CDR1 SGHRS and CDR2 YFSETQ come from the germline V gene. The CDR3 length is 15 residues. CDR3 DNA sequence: TGCGCCAGCAGCTTGGGGCCGATTAGCAATCAGCCCCAGCATTTT. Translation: CASSLGPISNQPQHF.

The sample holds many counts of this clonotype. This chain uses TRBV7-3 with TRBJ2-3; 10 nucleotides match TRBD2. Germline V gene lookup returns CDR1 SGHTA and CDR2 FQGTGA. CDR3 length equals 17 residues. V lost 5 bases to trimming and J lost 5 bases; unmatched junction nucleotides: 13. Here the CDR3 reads CASSERSGRAVIDTQYF. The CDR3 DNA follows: TGTGCCAGCAGCGAAAGGAGCGGGAGGGCCGTGATAGATACGCAGTATTTT.

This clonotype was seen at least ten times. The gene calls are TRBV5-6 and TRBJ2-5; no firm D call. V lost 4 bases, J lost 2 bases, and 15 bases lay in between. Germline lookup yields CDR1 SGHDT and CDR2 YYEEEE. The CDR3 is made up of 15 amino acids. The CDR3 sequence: CASSTVPRQQETQYF. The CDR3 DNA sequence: TGTGCCAGCAGCACCGTCCCTCGGCAGCAAGAGACCCAGTACTTC.

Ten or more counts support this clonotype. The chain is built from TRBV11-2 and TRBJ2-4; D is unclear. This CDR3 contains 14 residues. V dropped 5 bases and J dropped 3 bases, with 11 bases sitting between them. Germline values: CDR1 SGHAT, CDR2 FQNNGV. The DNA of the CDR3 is TGTGCCAGCAGCAGCCAGGTTTACAAAAACATTCAGTACTTC. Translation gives CASSSQVYKNIQYF.

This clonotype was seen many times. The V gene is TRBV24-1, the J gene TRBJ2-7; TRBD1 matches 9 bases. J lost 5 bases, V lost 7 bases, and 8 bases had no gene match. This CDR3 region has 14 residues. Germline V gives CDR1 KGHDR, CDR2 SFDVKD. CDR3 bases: TGTGCCACCAGCCCCCGGGACAGGGAAAACGAGCAGTACTTC. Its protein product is CATSPRDRENEQYF.

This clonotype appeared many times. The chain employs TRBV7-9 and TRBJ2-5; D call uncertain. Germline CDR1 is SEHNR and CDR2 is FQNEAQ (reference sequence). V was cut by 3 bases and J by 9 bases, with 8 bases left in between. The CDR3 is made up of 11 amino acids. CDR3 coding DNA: TGTGCCAGCAGCTTGAATGAGGCCCAGTACTTC. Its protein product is CASSLNEAQYF.

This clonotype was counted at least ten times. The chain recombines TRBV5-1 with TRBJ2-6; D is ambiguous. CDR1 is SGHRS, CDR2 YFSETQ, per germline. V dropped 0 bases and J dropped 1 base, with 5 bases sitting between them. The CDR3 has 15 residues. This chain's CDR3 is CASSLGGSGANVLTF. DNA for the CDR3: TGCGCCAGCAGCTTGGGAGGATCTGGGGCCAACGTCCTGACTTTC.

CDR3 sequence: CASSSTRIGLESLETQYF. For the CDR3, the DNA is TGCGCCAGCAGCTCGACAAGAATCGGACTAGAGTCCCTAGAGACCCAGTACTTC. This chain links TRBV5-1 with TRBJ2-5, with 7 bases aligning to TRBD2. The germline V gene encodes CDR1 SGHRS and CDR2 YFSETQ. The V gene end was trimmed by 3 bases and the J gene end by 4 bases; junction bases not matched to a gene: 18. CDR3 length equals 18 residues.

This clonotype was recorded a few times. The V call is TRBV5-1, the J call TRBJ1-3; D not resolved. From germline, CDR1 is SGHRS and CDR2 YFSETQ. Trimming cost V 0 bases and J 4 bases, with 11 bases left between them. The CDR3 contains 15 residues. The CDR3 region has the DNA TGCGCCAGCAGCTTGGCCGTAGGGCGAGGAAACACCATATATTTT. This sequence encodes CASSLAVGRGNTIYF.

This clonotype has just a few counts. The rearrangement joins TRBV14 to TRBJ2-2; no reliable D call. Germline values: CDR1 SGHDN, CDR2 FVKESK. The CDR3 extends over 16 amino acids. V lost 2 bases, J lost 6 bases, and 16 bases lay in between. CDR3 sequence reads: CASSQTSRLLPGELFF. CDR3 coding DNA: TGTGCCAGCAGCCAAACAAGTAGACTTCTCCCCGGGGAGCTGTTTTTT.

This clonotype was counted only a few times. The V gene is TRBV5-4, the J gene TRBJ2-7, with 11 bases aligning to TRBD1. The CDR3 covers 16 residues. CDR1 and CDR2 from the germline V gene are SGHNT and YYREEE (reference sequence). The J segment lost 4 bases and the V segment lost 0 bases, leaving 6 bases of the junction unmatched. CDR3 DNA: TGTGCCAGCAGCTTGGGAGGGACAGGGGGTCGATACGAGCAGTACTTC. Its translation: CASSLGGTGGRYEQYF.

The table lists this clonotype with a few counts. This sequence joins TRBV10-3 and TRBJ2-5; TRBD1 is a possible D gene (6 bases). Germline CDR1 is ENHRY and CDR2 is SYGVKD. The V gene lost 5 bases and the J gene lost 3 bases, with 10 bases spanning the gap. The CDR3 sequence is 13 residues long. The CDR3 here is CAISRTEKETQYF. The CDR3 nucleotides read TGTGCCATCAGTCGGACAGAGAAAGAGACCCAGTACTTC.

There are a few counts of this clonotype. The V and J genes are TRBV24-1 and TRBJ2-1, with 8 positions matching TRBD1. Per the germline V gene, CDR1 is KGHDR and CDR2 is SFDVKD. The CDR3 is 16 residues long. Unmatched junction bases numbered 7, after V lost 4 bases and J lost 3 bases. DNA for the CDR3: TGTGCCACCAGTGACGTTGGACAGGGACTCTACAATGAGCAGTTCTTC. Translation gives CATSDVGQGLYNEQFF.

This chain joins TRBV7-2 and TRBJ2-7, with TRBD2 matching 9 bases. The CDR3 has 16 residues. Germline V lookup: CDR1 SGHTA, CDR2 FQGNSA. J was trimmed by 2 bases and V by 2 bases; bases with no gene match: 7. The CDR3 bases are TGTGCCAGCAGCTTAAGTGGCGGGAGGGCCCCCTACGAGCAGTACTTC. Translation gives CASSLSGGRAPYEQYF.

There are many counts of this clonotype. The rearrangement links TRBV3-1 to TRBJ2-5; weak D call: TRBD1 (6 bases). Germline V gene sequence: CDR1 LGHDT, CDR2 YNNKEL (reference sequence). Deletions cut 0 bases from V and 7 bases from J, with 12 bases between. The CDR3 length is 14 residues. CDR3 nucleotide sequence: TGTGCCAGCAGCCAAGAAGTCAGGGGCTCGACCCAGTACTTC. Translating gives CASSQEVRGSTQYF.

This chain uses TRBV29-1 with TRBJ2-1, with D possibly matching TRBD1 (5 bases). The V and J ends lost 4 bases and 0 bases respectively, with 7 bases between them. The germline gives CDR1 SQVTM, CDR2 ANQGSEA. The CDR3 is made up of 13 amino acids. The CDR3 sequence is CSVGQSSYNEQFF. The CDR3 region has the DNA TGCAGCGTTGGACAGAGCTCCTACAATGAGCAGTTCTTC.